The 21 T cell receptor beta chains given below trace back to one sample, sequenced in a study of CD8+ T cells in alopecia areata. As the sequencing template, cDNA was produced by extracting RNA and reverse transcribing it. The protocol was immunoSEQ multiplex PCR, while the TCRdb copy is restricted to in-frame clones and leaves out a portion. The profile shows approximately 180,000 clones, 50% to 70% of them singletons. Regarding treatment: oral pan-JAK inhibitor, 5-10 mg twice daily. The starting material was CD4+ T cells sorted from blood, obtained at week 49, from a patient treated with tofacitinib. The receptor set was obtained from a human donor with alopecia areata.

This chain links TRBV29-1 with TRBJ1-1; D is uncertain. Germline V gene lookup returns CDR1 SQVTM and CDR2 ANQGSEA. This CDR3 contains 11 residues. Deletions cut 7 bases from V and 1 base from J, with 7 bases between. The CDR3 DNA is TGCAGCGGGGAACGGAACACTGAAGCTTTCTTT. Its translation: CSGERNTEAFF.

This clone was recorded once. CDR3 sequence (DNA): TGCAGCGTGGAGGGGGTAGCCAAAAACATTCAGTACTTC. It encodes CSVEGVAKNIQYF. V is TRBV29-1 and J is TRBJ2-4, with D possibly called TRBD1 or TRBD2 (6 bases each). V lost 6 bases and J 0 bases, leaving 9 bases between the germline ends. Germline CDR1 and CDR2: SQVTM and ANQGSEA. There are 13 residues in the CDR3. The full variable domain, with the rest looked up from reference TRBV29-1 and TRBJ2-4, is SAVISQKPSRDICQRGTSLTIQCQVDSQVTMMFWYRQQPGQSLTLIATANQGSEATYESGFVIDKFPISRPNLTFSTLTVSNMSPEDSSIYLCSVEGVAKNIQYFGAGTRLSVL.

This chain links TRBV5-5 with TRBJ2-5; possibly TRBD1 for D (5 bases). Trimming removed 2 bases from V and 5 bases from J, with 10 bases in between. The germline CDR1 and CDR2 sequences are SGHKS and YYEKEE (reference sequence). The length of the CDR3 is 13 residues. The CDR3 DNA reads TGTGCCAGCAGCTTAGGGGTATCGGAGACCCAGTACTTC. This gives the protein CASSLGVSETQYF.

The chain recombines TRBV5-1 with TRBJ2-1; 7 positions match TRBD2. This CDR3 comprises 16 residues. CDR1 and CDR2 from the germline V gene are SGHRS and YFSETQ. V was clipped by 0 bases and J by 4 bases; unmatched bases: 7. The DNA for the CDR3 is TGCGCCAGCAGCTTGGCCTTTGGCGGGGGTTACAATGAGCAGTTCTTC. This translates into CASSLAFGGGYNEQFF. Full variable domain (rest looked up from reference TRBV5-1 and TRBJ2-1): KAGVTQTPRYLIKTRGQQVTLSCSPISGHRSVSWYQQTPGQGLQFLFEYFSETQRNKGNFPGRFSGRQFSNSRSEMNVSTLELGDSALYLCASSLAFGGGYNEQFFGPGTRLTVL.

The chain recombines TRBV29-1 with TRBJ2-5; 9 bases are shared with TRBD2. The germline gives CDR1 SQVTM, CDR2 ANQGSEA. The CDR3 runs 13 residues. After removal of 4 bases from V and 3 bases from J, the junction contained 3 bases not matched to a gene. CDR3 bases: TGCAGCGTTGTAGCGGGGGCTAAAGAGACCCAGTACTTC. Translating it yields CSVVAGAKETQYF.

The V and J genes are TRBV29-1 and TRBJ2-1, with TRBD2 identical over 8 bases. The CDR3 has 13 residues. V lost 7 bases to trimming and J lost 9 bases; unmatched junction nucleotides: 11. In germline, CDR1 is SQVTM, CDR2 ANQGSEA. CDR3 nucleotide sequence: TGCAGCGGAACCGGGGGGACTAGGGTTGAGCAGTTCTTC. This sequence encodes CSGTGGTRVEQFF.

Only a few counts were recorded for this clone. The chain has TRBV7-2 and TRBJ1-1; unclear D gene. The CDR3 is 11 amino acids. The V end was cut by 7 bases, the J end by 11 bases, with 14 bases between. The germline gives CDR1 SGHTA, CDR2 FQGNSA. For the CDR3, the DNA is TGTGCCAGCACCTTGAGGTACCTGGCTTTCTTT. This gives the protein CASTLRYLAFF.

The CDR3 coding sequence is TGTGCCAGCAGTTTAAATGCGGGTTATTCACCCCTCCACTTT. Encoded protein: CASSLNAGYSPLHF. The rearrangement uses TRBV28 and TRBJ1-6; no firm D call. V was cut by 2 bases and J by 8 bases, with 10 bases left in between. CDR3 length: 14 amino acids. The germline V gene has CDR1 MDHEN and CDR2 SYDVKM.

This chain uses TRBV7-7 with TRBJ2-5, with TRBD2 matching 9 bases. The junction had 4 bases not matched to a gene; V was cut back by 5 bases and J by 0 bases. Germline V gene data show CDR1 as SSHAT and CDR2 as FNYEAQ (reference sequence). The CDR3 sequence is 15 residues long. Here the CDR3 DNA reads TGTGCCAGCAGCAGAGGCGGGGGGGACCAAGAGACCCAGTACTTC. It codes for CASSRGGGDQETQYF. Looking up the rest from reference TRBV7-7 and TRBJ2-5 gives the full variable domain: GAGVSQSPRYKVTKRGQDVTLRCDPISSHATLYWYQQALGQGPEFLTYFNYEAQPDKSGLPSDRFSAERPEGSISTLTIQRTEQRDSAMYRCASSRGGGDQETQYFGPGTRLLVL.

This clone was counted a few times. This rearrangement joins TRBV29-1 to TRBJ2-1; TRBD2 aligns across 12 bases. CDR3 length equals 14 residues. Germline lookup yields CDR1 SQVTM and CDR2 ANQGSEA. J gave up 7 bases and V 3 bases, and 4 bases lay outside the gene matches. CDR3 amino acids: CSVDSSGGANEQFF. The CDR3 DNA reads as TGCAGCGTTGATTCTAGCGGGGGGGCTAATGAGCAGTTCTTC.

This chain connects TRBV30 to TRBJ1-1; D call uncertain. CDR1 is GTSNPN, CDR2 SVGIG, per germline (reference sequence). The CDR3 consists of 12 residues. The V gene lost 7 bases and the J gene lost 7 bases, with 16 bases spanning the gap. This chain's CDR3 is CASIPGFGEAFF. Here the CDR3 DNA reads TGTGCCTCGATTCCTGGGTTTGGTGAAGCTTTCTTT. The variable domain in full, completed from reference TRBV30 and TRBJ1-1, reads SQTIHQWPATLVQPVGSPLSLECTVEGTSNPNLYWYRQAAGRGLQLLFYSVGIGQISSEVPQNLSASRPQDRQFILSSKKLLLSDSGFYLCASIPGFGEAFFGQGTRLTVV.

This chain joins TRBV29-1 and TRBJ1-3; D is unresolved. V was pared by 4 bases and J by 1 base, with 2 bases between. CDR3 length: 11 residues. The germline gives CDR1 SQVTM, CDR2 ANQGSEA. CDR3 in amino acids: CSVASGNTIYF. DNA of the CDR3: TGCAGCGTTGCATCTGGAAACACCATATATTTT. The variable domain in full, with the rest retrieved from reference TRBV29-1 and TRBJ1-3, is SAVISQKPSRDICQRGTSLTIQCQVDSQVTMMFWYRQQPGQSLTLIATANQGSEATYESGFVIDKFPISRPNLTFSTLTVSNMSPEDSSIYLCSVASGNTIYFGEGSWLTVV.

In its sample, this clone was seen many times. The chain links TRBV2 to TRBJ1-1; tentative D call: TRBD1 (5 bases). Deletions cut 2 bases from V and 0 bases from J, with 13 bases between. The CDR3 runs to 16 residues. The germline V gene encodes CDR1 SNHLY and CDR2 FYNNEI. CDR3 protein: CASSESGGTMNTEAFF. For the CDR3, the DNA is TGTGCCAGCAGTGAAAGCGGAGGGACCATGAACACTGAAGCTTTCTTT. Complete variable domain (other parts from reference TRBV2 and TRBJ1-1): EPEVTQTPSHQVTQMGQEVILRCVPISNHLYFYWYRQILGQKVEFLVSFYNNEISEKSEIFDDQFSVERPDGSNFTLKIRSTKLEDSAMYFCASSESGGTMNTEAFFGQGTRLTVV.

This clone was counted between two and nine times. This chain links TRBV30 with TRBJ1-5; D unclear. The germline V gene encodes CDR1 GTSNPN and CDR2 SVGIG (reference sequence). The CDR3 extends over 13 amino acids. Trimming took off 0 bases at V and 11 bases at J, with 14 bases between the two ends. The CDR3 bases are TGTGCCTGGAGTGTTACCGGCCCAGCAGCCCAGCATTTT. Its translation: CAWSVTGPAAQHF.

This chain uses TRBV30 with TRBJ1-1; TRBD1 matches at 7 bases. The CDR3 is 13 residues long. The trim removed 3 bases at V and 3 bases at J, leaving 4 bases unmatched. Germline V gene data show CDR1 as GTSNPN and CDR2 as SVGIG (reference sequence). CDR3 DNA: TGTGCCTGGAGGGGCAGGGGGGACACTGAAGCTTTCTTT. Amino acids: CAWRGRGDTEAFF.

The J gene is TRBJ1-1, the V gene TRBV10-3; maybe TRBD1 (5 bases). CDR3 length: 13 amino acids. CDR1 and CDR2 from the germline V gene are ENHRY and SYGVKD. The V gene lost 10 bases and the J gene lost 4 bases, with 16 bases spanning the gap. In nucleotides, the CDR3 is TGTGCCAGCTCCGGTGACAGCCTCACTGAAGCTTTCTTT. Its protein is CASSGDSLTEAFF.

This clone was counted only a few times. V gene TRBV29-1 combines with J gene TRBJ2-7; unclear D gene. Per germline, CDR1 SQVTM and CDR2 ANQGSEA. Trimming stripped 4 bases from V and 1 base from J, with 17 bases between. The CDR3 spans 15 residues. CDR3 in DNA: TGCAGCGTTGGCACCAGGCTGTCCCCTTCCTACGAGCAGTACTTC. It specifies CSVGTRLSPSYEQYF.

The chain employs TRBV30 and TRBJ2-3, with a possible D match to TRBD2 (5 bases). Per germline, CDR1 GTSNPN and CDR2 SVGIG (reference sequence). V was clipped by 3 bases and J by 2 bases, with 15 bases between them. This CDR3 is 15 amino acids long. The chain's CDR3 is CAWSGRGLPTDTQYF. The CDR3 coding sequence is TGTGCCTGGAGCGGTCGGGGATTGCCCACAGATACGCAGTATTTT.

This clone ranks as medium-sized. This sequence joins TRBV14 and TRBJ2-7, with 7 bases aligning to TRBD1. This CDR3 has 13 residues. Germline V gene lookup returns CDR1 SGHDN and CDR2 FVKESK. V was clipped by 6 bases and J by 6 bases; unmatched bases: 8. The CDR3 DNA sequence: TGTGCCAGCAGTCAGGACAGGTTGGGCGAGCAGTACTTC. Its translation: CASSQDRLGEQYF.

V gene TRBV15 combines with J gene TRBJ2-1; a weak D match, TRBD2 (6 bases). Trimming removed 1 base from V and 6 bases from J, with 7 bases in between. This CDR3 is built from 13 residues. Germline V gene sequence: CDR1 LNHNV, CDR2 YYDKDF (reference sequence). CDR3 nucleotides: TGTGCCACCAGCAGAGGGGAGGTCAATGAGCAGTTCTTC. It specifies CATSRGEVNEQFF. Full variable domain (missing parts from reference TRBV15 and TRBJ2-1): DAMVIQNPRYQVTQFGKPVTLSCSQTLNHNVMYWYQQKSSQAPKLLFHYYDKDFNNEADTPDNFQSRRPNTSFCFLDIRSPGLGDTAMYLCATSRGEVNEQFFGPGTRLTVL.

Only a few counts were recorded for this clone. The chain is built from TRBV29-1 and TRBJ1-2; D remains ambiguous. With 7 bases removed from V and 8 bases from J, the gap between germline ends came to 17 bases. The germline V gene has CDR1 SQVTM and CDR2 ANQGSEA. The CDR3 length is 12 residues. CDR3 sequence: CSADDPSTGYTF. The CDR3 DNA reads as TGCAGCGCCGATGACCCAAGCACAGGCTACACCTTC.